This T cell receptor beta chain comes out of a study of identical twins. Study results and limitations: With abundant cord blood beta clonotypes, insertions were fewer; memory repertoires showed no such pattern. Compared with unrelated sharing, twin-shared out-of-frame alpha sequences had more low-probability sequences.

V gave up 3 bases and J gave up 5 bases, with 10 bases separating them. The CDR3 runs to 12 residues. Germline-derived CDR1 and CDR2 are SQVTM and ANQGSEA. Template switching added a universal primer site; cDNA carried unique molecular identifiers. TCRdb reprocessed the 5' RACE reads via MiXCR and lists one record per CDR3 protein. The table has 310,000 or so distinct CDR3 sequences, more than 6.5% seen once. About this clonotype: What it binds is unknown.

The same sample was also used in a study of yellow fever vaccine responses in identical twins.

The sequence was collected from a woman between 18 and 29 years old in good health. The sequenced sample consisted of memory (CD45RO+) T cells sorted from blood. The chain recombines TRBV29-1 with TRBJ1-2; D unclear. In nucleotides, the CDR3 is TGCAGCGTTGAGGAACGGCCTTATGGCTACACCTTC. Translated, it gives CSVEERPYGYTF.